Presented here are 32 T cell receptor beta chains from one specimen sequenced in a study of T cell responses to AZD1222 COVID-19 vaccine (dated by TCRdb to the early 2020s). This specimen's time point label, interpreted: about 28 days (+/-7) after the second vaccine dose. The meaning of the sample's treatment or condition label: meningococcal conjugate vaccine given as trial control. The protocol used for the library was the immunoSEQ multiplex PCR assay. TCRdb's version of the immuneACCESS table is confined to in-frame rearrangements and falls short of the full clone set. An unresolved V gene accounts for under half of the shortfall where checked; the remainder is of unknown origin. Present in this sample are about 150,000 clones, roughly nine tenths of which were seen just once. The biggest ten clones account for about 7.5% of the sample. Sequenced material: peripheral blood, taken 28 days after the second dose of the MenACWY control vaccine. The source of these receptors is an adult who received the MenACWY meningococcal vaccine as a control.

The chain employs TRBV6-5 and TRBJ2-5; no firm D call. Trimming removed 6 bases at V and 4 bases at J, with 12 bases between. Germline V gene sequence: CDR1 MNHEY, CDR2 SVGAGI. CDR3 length: 13 amino acids. CDR3 sequence reads: CASRNTGRETQYF. In nucleotides, the CDR3 is TGTGCCAGCAGAAATACGGGTCGAGAGACCCAGTACTTC.

V is TRBV21-1 and J is TRBJ2-2; TRBD1 is the table's D call and was not checked against the DNA. TRBV21-1 is a listed pseudogene. The CDR3 contains 15 residues. CDR3 in amino acids: CASSKAGQYTGELFF. DNA for the CDR3: TGTGCCAGCAGCAAAGCCGGACAGTACACCGGGGAGCTGTTTTTT.

The chain uses TRBV15 and TRBJ1-5, with D unresolved. Trimming cost V 0 bases and J 4 bases, with 13 bases left between them. This CDR3 has 16 amino acids. CDR1 is LNHNV, CDR2 YYDKDF, per germline (reference sequence). For the CDR3, the DNA is TGTGCCACCAGCAGAGATAATGGACGGAATAATCAGCCCCAGCATTTT. This sequence encodes CATSRDNGRNNQPQHF.

The chain has TRBV11-2 and TRBJ2-1; D unresolved. CDR1 SGHAT and CDR2 FQNNGV come from the germline V gene. Trimming took 0 bases from V and 0 from J, leaving 6 bases between them. The CDR3 runs 15 residues. CDR3 nucleotide sequence: TGTGCCAGCAGCTTAGATCCAGGCTCCTACAATGAGCAGTTCTTC. Its translation: CASSLDPGSYNEQFF.

The chain has TRBV28 and TRBJ2-3, with 7 bases fitting TRBD1. Germline V gene sequence: CDR1 MDHEN, CDR2 SYDVKM. The CDR3 totals 15 residues. With V trimmed by 6 bases and J by 3 bases, 9 bases remained unmatched. CDR3 DNA: TGTGCCAGCAGCTCCCAGACAGGGTTTACAGATACGCAGTATTTT. This gives the protein CASSSQTGFTDTQYF. Drawing the rest from reference TRBV28 and TRBJ2-3, the complete variable domain is DVKVTQSSRYLVKRTGEKVFLECVQDMDHENMFWYRQDPGLGLRLIYFSYDVKMKEKGDIPEGYSVSREKKERFSLILESASTNQTSMYLCASSSQTGFTDTQYFGPGTRLTVL.

This chain joins TRBV5-1 and TRBJ1-3; D gene uncertain. Germline CDR1 reads SGHRS; CDR2 reads YFSETQ. Trimming removed 3 bases from V and 4 bases from J, with 11 bases in between. This CDR3 has 14 residues. CDR3 sequence: CASSSADRGNTIYF. Written as DNA, the CDR3 is TGCGCCAGCAGCTCGGCGGATCGAGGAAACACCATATATTTT.

The J gene is TRBJ1-5, the V gene TRBV24-1; D is perhaps TRBD1 (5 bases). Germline CDR1 reads KGHDR; CDR2 reads SFDVKD. Between the trimmed V and J ends, which lost 7 bases and 6 bases, there was a span of 12 bases. The CDR3 consists of 13 residues. In DNA, the CDR3 is TGTGCCACCAGCGGGGACCAGGGTCAGCCCCAGCATTTT. Protein sequence: CATSGDQGQPQHF.

This rearrangement joins TRBV5-6 to TRBJ2-7; D is uncertain. The CDR3 is 15 residues long. With 4 bases removed from V and 3 bases from J, the gap between germline ends came to 17 bases. The germline gives CDR1 SGHDT, CDR2 YYEEEE. CDR3 sequence reads: CASSPSWAAIYEQYF. The CDR3 DNA reads as TGTGCCAGCAGCCCCTCTTGGGCAGCAATCTACGAGCAGTACTTC.

Comments on this clone: Distinct nucleotide sequences in the sample also encode this CDR3. The rearrangement links TRBV5-1 to TRBJ2-1; 7 positions match TRBD2. With 0 bases clipped from V and 4 bases from J, the junction kept 4 bases outside the gene matches. The CDR3 runs to 15 residues. Germline V gene data show CDR1 as SGHRS and CDR2 as YFSETQ. The CDR3: CASSLDLAVYNEQFF. CDR3 bases: TGCGCCAGCAGCTTGGATCTAGCGGTATACAATGAGCAGTTCTTC.

This chain links TRBV28 with TRBJ1-2, with 10 nucleotides matching TRBD1. Per germline, CDR1 MDHEN and CDR2 SYDVKM. This CDR3 is built from 16 residues. The V segment lost 3 bases and the J segment 5 bases; nucleotides outside the gene matches: 9. In DNA form, the CDR3 reads TGTGCCAGCAGTTTCTCCGGGACAGGGGTTTTGTATGGCTACACCTTC. Amino acid sequence: CASSFSGTGVLYGYTF.

This chain connects TRBV5-6 to TRBJ2-7; possibly TRBD1 or TRBD2 for D (6 bases each). V was pared by 4 bases and J by 5 bases, with 16 bases between. Germline V gives CDR1 SGHDT, CDR2 YYEEEE. This CDR3 spans 14 amino acids. The CDR3 nucleotides read TGTGCCAGCAGCCTCAGGGGATGGGGGGACGAGCAGTACTTC. Its translation is CASSLRGWGDEQYF.

For this clone: One end of the junction fails to match germline, which may point to a read error. The chain links TRBV9 to TRBJ1-1; 7 nucleotides align to TRBD1. Germline lookup yields CDR1 SGDLS and CDR2 YYNGEE. The CDR3 is 13 amino acids. The DNA of the CDR3 is TGTGCCAGCAGCGTAGATGGGACAGCCCGGTCGGGTTTT. It encodes CASSVDGTARSGF.

The chain carries TRBV19 and TRBJ1-1, with 7 positions matching TRBD1. This CDR3 is built from 15 residues. V lost 3 bases to trimming and J lost 6 bases; unmatched junction nucleotides: 10. The germline CDR1 and CDR2 sequences are LNHDA and SQIVND (reference sequence). In DNA form, the CDR3 reads TGTGCCAGTAGTATTCCGGGCAGGGGGAGCGCTGAAGCTTTCTTT. It yields the protein CASSIPGRGSAEAFF.

This chain joins TRBV28 and TRBJ2-3; D ambiguous. Trimming took off 2 bases at V and 3 bases at J, with 12 bases between the two ends. The germline gives CDR1 MDHEN, CDR2 SYDVKM. This CDR3 has 15 amino acids. CDR3 in amino acids: CASSLIVYETDTQYF. In DNA form, the CDR3 reads TGTGCCAGCAGTTTAATAGTCTACGAGACAGATACGCAGTATTTT.

V usage is TRBV18 and J usage is TRBJ1-1; D gene ambiguous. Germline V CDR1 and CDR2: KGHSH, LQKENI. The CDR3 sequence is 14 residues long. V lost 6 bases to trimming and J lost 14 bases, with 25 bases between them. The CDR3: CASSSSPMTSQSFF. CDR3 nucleotides: TGTGCCAGCTCGTCCTCACCGATGACATCCCAAAGCTTCTTT. The full variable domain, its missing parts supplied by reference TRBV18 and TRBJ1-1, is NAGVMQNPRHLVRRRGQEARLRCSPMKGHSHVYWYRQLPEEGLKFMVYLQKENIIDESGMPKERFSAEFPKEGPSILRIQQVVRGDSAAYFCASSSSPMTSQSFFGQGTRLTVV.

This chain connects TRBV5-1 to TRBJ2-1; no reliable D call. Trimming took off 1 base at V and 9 bases at J, with 20 bases between the two ends. The germline V gene encodes CDR1 SGHRS and CDR2 YFSETQ. CDR3 length: 16 residues. The DNA for the CDR3 is TGCGCCAGCAGCTTGAATTTCGGTTCAACCCAAAGTGAGCAGTTCTTC. The encoded protein is CASSLNFGSTQSEQFF.

The chain recombines TRBV6-6 with TRBJ1-3; D gene uncertain. This CDR3 comprises 14 residues. The V end lost 7 bases, the J end lost 1 base, and 11 bases lay between the germline ends. Germline-derived CDR1 and CDR2 are MNHNY and SVGAGI (reference sequence). The CDR3 coding sequence is TGTGCCAGCAAGGACTTCCCTTCTGGAAACACCATATATTTT. Translation gives CASKDFPSGNTIYF.

The CDR3 sequence: CASSESGREAFF. For the CDR3, the DNA is TGTGCCAGCAGTGAATCGGGCAGGGAAGCTTTCTTT. The chain has TRBV25-1 and TRBJ1-1; unclear D gene. V lost 1 base and J 8 bases, leaving 8 bases between the germline ends. Germline V gives CDR1 MGHDK, CDR2 SYGVNS. There are 12 residues in the CDR3.

This chain connects TRBV4-3 to TRBJ2-5; 8 bases fit TRBD2. Germline V gene lookup returns CDR1 LGHNA and CDR2 YSLEER. The CDR3 sequence is 12 residues long. V trimming: 5 bases; J trimming: 9 bases; junction bases outside the gene matches: 5. The CDR3 reads CASSSAGGAQYF. DNA of the CDR3: TGCGCCAGCAGCAGCGCCGGGGGGGCCCAGTACTTC.

The chain combines TRBV4-3 with TRBJ1-3; 7 bases are shared with TRBD1. V was clipped by 1 base and J by 9 bases; unmatched bases: 9. The germline CDR1 and CDR2 sequences are LGHNA and YSLEER. The CDR3 spans 15 residues. The CDR3 region is CASSQGDSPTSTIYF. Here the CDR3 DNA reads TGCGCCAGCAGCCAAGGGGACAGCCCAACTAGCACCATATATTTT.

This clone is a singleton in its sample. The gene calls are TRBV5-1 and TRBJ1-5; TRBD1 might be the D (6 bases). V was clipped by 4 bases and J by 5 bases, with 13 bases between them. From germline, CDR1 is SGHRS and CDR2 YFSETQ. The CDR3 has 14 amino acids. CDR3 nucleotides: TGCGCCAGCAGCCCGGGACAAGATCATCAGCCCCAGCATTTT. Its protein product is CASSPGQDHQPQHF.

J is TRBJ1-1 and V is TRBV6-6, with D unresolved. The V gene lost 5 bases and the J gene lost 7 bases, with 8 bases spanning the gap. CDR1 and CDR2 (germline): MNHNY, SVGAGI (reference sequence). The CDR3 runs 11 residues. The CDR3 sequence is CASSNPVEAFF. The CDR3 DNA follows: TGTGCCAGCAGTAACCCCGTTGAAGCTTTCTTT.

The chain employs TRBV2 and TRBJ2-5, with a weak D call TRBD1 (6 bases). Trimming shortened V by 3 bases and J by 5 bases, and 10 bases separated the two germline ends. This CDR3 spans 13 amino acids. Looked up from germline, CDR1 is SNHLY and CDR2 is FYNNEI. The CDR3 DNA sequence: TGTGCCAGCAGTGAGTACAGGGCGGAGACCCAGTACTTC. Protein: CASSEYRAETQYF.

The rearrangement joins TRBV6-5 to TRBJ1-6; a weak D match, TRBD1 (6 bases). Germline assignment: CDR1 MNHEY and CDR2 SVGAGI. The CDR3 contains 15 residues. V was clipped by 6 bases and J by 7 bases, with 16 bases between them. CDR3 DNA sequence: TGTGCCAGCAGCACTAAGGGGGGCGGAAATTCACCCCTCCACTTT. Translation gives CASSTKGGGNSPLHF.

This clone has just one count. V is TRBV20-1 and J is TRBJ2-7; D is perhaps TRBD1 (6 bases). This CDR3 region has 11 residues. V gave up 6 bases and J gave up 6 bases, with 12 bases separating them. In germline, CDR1 is DFQATT, CDR2 SNEGSKA (reference sequence). The CDR3 DNA reads TGCAGTGCCCACAGGGTGTCCGAGCAGTACTTC. It codes for CSAHRVSEQYF.

On this clone itself: An end of the junction differs from the germline gene, which may be a read error. The chain recombines TRBV29-1 with TRBJ1-1; TRBD1 is a possible D gene (5 bases). The length of the CDR3 is 11 residues. Germline CDR1 is SQVTM and CDR2 is ANQGSEA. The CDR3 nucleotides are TGCAGCGTTAAAGACAGTAATGAAGCTTTCTTT. This codes for CSVKDSNEAFF.

The chain is built from TRBV9 and TRBJ2-7, with D hard to call. Trimming cost V 0 bases and J 5 bases, with 18 bases left between them. The CDR3 has 16 residues. Germline lookup yields CDR1 SGDLS and CDR2 YYNGEE. This chain's CDR3 is CASSVAWLGSIHEQYF. The CDR3 bases are TGTGCCAGCAGCGTAGCCTGGCTGGGGTCAATCCACGAGCAGTACTTC.

The chain employs TRBV6-5 and TRBJ2-5; 12 bases map to TRBD2. V shed 6 bases, J shed 7 bases, and the junction held 9 bases outside the gene matches. From germline, CDR1 is MNHEY and CDR2 SVGAGI. This CDR3 is built from 15 residues. The CDR3 is CASRELAGGPRTQYF. The CDR3 DNA is TGTGCCAGCAGAGAGCTAGCGGGAGGGCCTCGGACCCAGTACTTC.

This clone was seen just once. The chain carries TRBV10-2 and TRBJ2-2, with no clear D. The germline V gene encodes CDR1 WSHSY and CDR2 SAAADI. The CDR3 runs to 13 residues. The V end was cut by 3 bases, the J end by 6 bases, with 8 bases between. CDR3 protein: CASSESQPGELFF. CDR3 DNA: TGCGCCAGCAGTGAATCACAGCCCGGGGAGCTGTTTTTT.

The rearrangement links TRBV6-2 or TRBV6-3 to TRBJ2-7; 9 nucleotides match TRBD2. CDR3 length equals 16 residues. J was trimmed by 5 bases and V by 7 bases; bases with no gene match: 15. Germline V gives CDR1 MNHEY, CDR2 SVGEGT. In DNA, the CDR3 is TGTGCCAGCAACCCAAGAGGGAGCGGGAGGACCCACGAGCAGTACTTC. Translation gives CASNPRGSGRTHEQYF.

In this sample, this clone turned up once. The chain couples TRBV6-5 to TRBJ1-2, with a tentative D call TRBD1 (6 bases). This CDR3 has 14 residues. Trimming took 2 bases from V and 4 from J, leaving 11 bases between them. Germline-derived CDR1 and CDR2 are MNHEY and SVGAGI. The CDR3 DNA sequence: TGTGCCAGCAGTTACGATGTCAGGGGCTATGGCTACACCTTC. The encoded protein is CASSYDVRGYGYTF.

The V and J genes are TRBV3-1 (or the pseudogene TRBV3-2) and TRBJ2-2; D unclear. The V end lost 7 bases, the J end lost 7 bases, and 1 base lay between the germline ends. Looked up from germline, CDR1 is LGHDT and CDR2 is YNNKEL (reference sequence). This CDR3 contains 9 residues. The CDR3 DNA is TGTGCCAGCATCGGGGAGCTGTTTTTT. It yields the protein CASIGELFF.